Each of the 25 T cell receptor beta chains below was sequenced from the same sample in a study of T cells in localized non-small cell lung cancer. TCRdb keeps only in-frame clones here, not all; method: immunoSEQ multiplex PCR. The sample comprises about 15,000 clones, approximately 85% of which are singletons, and under 30% rests with the top ten. The material was peripheral blood, obtained before any cancer treatment. All receptors derive from a female donor of 60 years or more with stage I squamous cell lung carcinoma.

The chain recombines TRBV6-5 with TRBJ1-1; 7 bases align to TRBD1. Germline V gene lookup returns CDR1 MNHEY and CDR2 SVGAGI. The CDR3 length is 15 residues. Germline trimming cut 6 bases from V and 0 bases from J; bases unmatched to any gene: 7. CDR3 sequence: CASSHVQGLNTEAFF. Written as DNA, the CDR3 is TGTGCCAGCAGCCACGTACAGGGGTTGAACACTGAAGCTTTCTTT.

This chain joins TRBV10-2 and TRBJ2-2; 7 bases agree with TRBD1. V lost 8 bases and J lost 6; bases outside the gene matches: 9. From germline, CDR1 is WSHSY and CDR2 SAAADI. This CDR3 has 14 residues. CDR3 in amino acids: CASSGQVGAGELFF. CDR3 bases: TGCGCCAGCTCAGGACAGGTCGGGGCCGGGGAGCTGTTTTTT.

The chain carries TRBV27 and TRBJ2-6; a possible D gene is TRBD1 (5 bases). This CDR3 has 14 amino acids. V gave up 5 bases and J gave up 2 bases, with 7 bases separating them. Germline V gives CDR1 MNHEY, CDR2 SMNVEV (reference sequence). The CDR3 coding sequence is TGTGCCAGCAGTGCGGACACTGGGGCCAACGTCCTGACTTTC. As protein: CASSADTGANVLTF. The whole variable domain, filled in from reference TRBV27 and TRBJ2-6, reads EAQVTQNPRYLITVTGKKLTVTCSQNMNHEYMSWYRQDPGLGLRQIYYSMNVEVTDKGDVPEGYKVSRKEKRNFPLILESPSPNQTSLYFCASSADTGANVLTFGAGSRLTVL.

The chain uses TRBV6-6 and TRBJ1-1; D perhaps matches TRBD1 (5 bases). The CDR3 contains 12 residues. CDR1 and CDR2 from the germline V gene are MNHNY and SVGAGI (reference sequence). Trimming left V 6 bases short and J 6 bases short, with 11 bases between. This CDR3 is CASSPGSAEAFF. CDR3 in DNA: TGTGCCAGCAGCCCAGGGTCGGCTGAAGCTTTCTTT.

This clone came up a few times. The V gene is TRBV2, the J gene TRBJ1-2; no clear D gene. Germline-derived CDR1 and CDR2 are SNHLY and FYNNEI. This CDR3 region has 15 residues. V gave up 6 bases and J gave up 0 bases, with 14 bases separating them. As DNA, the CDR3 is TGTGCCAGCAGCTCAGAAGGACGAGCTAACTATGGCTACACCTTC. Translated: CASSSEGRANYGYTF. Full variable domain (rest looked up from reference TRBV2 and TRBJ1-2): EPEVTQTPSHQVTQMGQEVILRCVPISNHLYFYWYRQILGQKVEFLVSFYNNEISEKSEIFDDQFSVERPDGSNFTLKIRSTKLEDSAMYFCASSSEGRANYGYTFGSGTRLTVV.

The chain carries TRBV27 and TRBJ2-4; D is unresolved. CDR1 is MNHEY, CDR2 SMNVEV, per germline (reference sequence). Deletions cut 2 bases from V and 0 bases from J, with 14 bases between. This CDR3 has 17 residues. The CDR3 region has the DNA TGTGCCAGCAGTTTAGTAGGTCCGGAACTAGCCAAAAACATTCAGTACTTC. Translating it yields CASSLVGPELAKNIQYF.

CDR3 residues: CASSLVTGARTDTQYF. The CDR3, as DNA: TGTGCCAGCAGCTTAGTCACAGGGGCCCGCACAGATACGCAGTATTTT. This chain links TRBV11-1 with TRBJ2-3; 7 positions match TRBD1. The CDR3 has 16 residues. CDR1 and CDR2 (germline): SGHAT, FQDESV (reference sequence). J lost 1 base, V lost 1 base, and 5 bases had no gene match.

The rearrangement uses TRBV7-3 and TRBJ1-1, with D possibly matching TRBD1 (5 bases). This CDR3 spans 13 amino acids. Germline V CDR1 and CDR2: SGHTA, FQGTGA. Trimming took 4 bases from V and 1 from J, leaving 7 bases between them. The CDR3, as DNA: TGTGCCAGCAGCTCAACAGGGAACACTGAAGCTTTCTTT. Translating gives CASSSTGNTEAFF.

This clone showed up just once. The chain employs TRBV10-1 and TRBJ1-3, with 7 bases aligning to TRBD1. The germline CDR1 and CDR2 sequences are WNHNN and SYGVQD (reference sequence). CDR3 size: 14 residues. V gave up 3 bases and J gave up 4 bases; unmatched junction bases: 3. The CDR3 DNA follows: TGCGCCAGCAGTGATGGGACAGTAGGAAACACCATATATTTT. Translation: CASSDGTVGNTIYF.

The chain uses TRBV28 and TRBJ1-1, with D hard to call. This CDR3 contains 11 residues. CDR1 is MDHEN and CDR2 is SYDVKM in the germline V gene. Trimming left V 5 bases short and J 8 bases short, with 9 bases between. CDR3 in amino acids: CASSTFREAFF. In DNA, the CDR3 is TGTGCCAGCAGTACCTTCAGGGAAGCTTTCTTT.

V is TRBV7-6 and J is TRBJ2-3; possibly TRBD2 for D (5 bases). The CDR3 loop spans 12 amino acids. Trimming left V 2 bases short and J 7 bases short, with 7 bases between. Per germline, CDR1 SGHVS and CDR2 FNYEAQ. The CDR3 DNA reads as TGTGCCAGCAGCTTAAGCGGTAATACGCAGTATTTT. Translated, it gives CASSLSGNTQYF.

The chain couples TRBV27 to TRBJ1-1; D is unresolved. Per the germline V gene, CDR1 is MNHEY and CDR2 is SMNVEV (reference sequence). Trimming removed 4 bases from V and 3 bases from J, with 9 bases in between. This CDR3 spans 13 amino acids. CDR3 nucleotide sequence: TGTGCCAGCAGTTCCATGGGAGACACTGAAGCTTTCTTT. It encodes CASSSMGDTEAFF.

The chain joins TRBV28 to TRBJ2-7; 11 bases line up with TRBD1. Germline values: CDR1 MDHEN, CDR2 SYDVKM. The V and J ends lost 0 bases and 3 bases, in that order; junction bases with no gene match: 4. The CDR3 consists of 16 residues. The CDR3 region has the DNA TGTGCCAGCAGTTTATGGGGGACAGGGGGGGACTACGAGCAGTACTTC. Translating it yields CASSLWGTGGDYEQYF. The entire variable domain, with the rest obtained from reference TRBV28 and TRBJ2-7, is as follows: DVKVTQSSRYLVKRTGEKVFLECVQDMDHENMFWYRQDPGLGLRLIYFSYDVKMKEKGDIPEGYSVSREKKERFSLILESASTNQTSMYLCASSLWGTGGDYEQYFGPGTRLTVT.

This clone was observed a handful of times. The genes are TRBV29-1 and TRBJ1-2; D not certain. This CDR3 spans 9 amino acids. V lost 3 bases to trimming and J lost 8 bases, with 4 bases between them. Germline CDR1 reads SQVTM; CDR2 reads ANQGSEA. The CDR3 spells CSVDNGYTF. The CDR3 nucleotides read TGCAGCGTTGATAACGGCTACACCTTC.

A few counts support this clone. This chain connects TRBV5-1 to TRBJ1-5, with D possibly matching TRBD1 (5 bases). Germline CDR1 and CDR2: SGHRS and YFSETQ. This CDR3 contains 15 residues. The germline V and J ends were trimmed by 0 bases and 5 bases, with 12 bases remaining between them. The CDR3 loop is CASSLGGVGDQPQHF. The CDR3 DNA sequence: TGCGCCAGCAGCTTGGGGGGAGTAGGGGATCAGCCCCAGCATTTT.

The V call is TRBV5-1, the J call TRBJ2-7, with 7 bases lining up with TRBD1. Germline CDR1 and CDR2: SGHRS and YFSETQ. V lost 5 bases to trimming and J lost 4 bases; unmatched junction nucleotides: 6. This CDR3 has 13 amino acids. CDR3 coding DNA: TGCGCCAGCAGGCAAGACAGGGCGTACGAGCAGTACTTC. Translated, it gives CASRQDRAYEQYF.

V and J are TRBV18 and TRBJ1-1; 7 bases match TRBD1. Unmatched junction bases numbered 1, after V lost 1 base and J lost 2 bases. Germline CDR1 and CDR2: KGHSH and LQKENI. There are 14 residues in the CDR3. The CDR3 protein is CASSPRTGNTEAFF. In DNA, the CDR3 is TGTGCCAGCTCACCACGGACAGGTAACACTGAAGCTTTCTTT.

The chain recombines TRBV4-3 with TRBJ1-4; possible D gene TRBD1, 5 bases. The ends were cut back, 3 bases at V and 3 bases at J, with 11 bases in the middle. This CDR3 contains 15 residues. CDR1 and CDR2 from the germline V gene are LGHNA and YSLEER. CDR3 region: CASSQSTEANEKLFF. Written as DNA, the CDR3 is TGCGCCAGCAGCCAGTCGACAGAGGCTAATGAAAAACTGTTTTTT.

This clone has a single count. This sequence joins TRBV27 and TRBJ1-2; 7 bases map to TRBD1. Losses at the gene ends were 2 bases for V and 5 bases for J; bases not matched to a gene: 8. Germline CDR1 and CDR2: MNHEY and SMNVEV (reference sequence). This CDR3 has 15 amino acids. CDR3: CASSLGRQGWYGYTF. In DNA form, the CDR3 reads TGTGCCAGCAGTTTAGGTCGACAGGGTTGGTATGGCTACACCTTC.

By sample share, this clone is large. This chain uses TRBV5-4 with TRBJ2-1, with a possible D match to TRBD2 (5 bases). V was cut by 4 bases and J by 6 bases, with 17 bases left in between. The length of the CDR3 is 15 residues. Germline V gene data show CDR1 as SGHNT and CDR2 as YYREEE (reference sequence). Here the CDR3 reads CASSLDSATGNEQFF. CDR3 DNA: TGTGCCAGCAGCCTGGACTCGGCAACTGGCAATGAGCAGTTCTTC.

V gene TRBV15 combines with J gene TRBJ1-4; D is unresolved. Looked up from germline, CDR1 is LNHNV and CDR2 is YYDKDF (reference sequence). V was clipped by 1 base and J by 6 bases, with 12 bases between them. The CDR3 covers 15 residues. This chain's CDR3 is CATSRVLTEDEKLFF. The CDR3 nucleotides read TGTGCCACCAGCAGAGTGCTAACTGAGGATGAAAAACTGTTTTTT.

The gene calls are TRBV6-6 and TRBJ2-1, with D perhaps TRBD1 or TRBD2 (5 bases each). The V end was cut by 6 bases, the J end by 10 bases, with 13 bases between. Germline V gene data show CDR1 as MNHNY and CDR2 as SVGAGI (reference sequence). The CDR3 has 12 residues. The CDR3 reads CASRSRGNEQFF. The CDR3 bases are TGTGCCAGCAGATCGAGGGGAAACGAGCAGTTCTTC.

Here the CDR3 reads CASSVHPAGELFF. CDR3 nucleotide sequence: TGTGCCAGCAGCGTACATCCCGCCGGGGAGCTGTTTTTT. The rearrangement joins TRBV9 to TRBJ2-2; D ambiguous. CDR1 and CDR2 from the germline V gene are SGDLS and YYNGEE. The CDR3 sequence is 13 residues long. V lost 1 base to trimming and J lost 6 bases, with 7 bases between them. Complete variable domain (other parts from reference TRBV9 and TRBJ2-2): DSGVTQTPKHLITATGQRVTLRCSPRSGDLSVYWYQQSLDQGLQFLIQYYNGEERAKGNILERFSAQQFPDLHSELNLSSLELGDSALYFCASSVHPAGELFFGEGSRLTVL.

The rearrangement joins TRBV21-1 to TRBJ1-1. TRBV21-1 is described as a pseudogene. This CDR3 is 15 amino acids long. In DNA, the CDR3 is TGTGCCAGCAGCAAAGACGGGGATGAGAACACTGAAGCTTTCTTT. Translated, it gives CASSKDGDENTEAFF.

This clone was counted a few times. V gene TRBV28 combines with J gene TRBJ2-1; D remains unclear. CDR3 size: 12 residues. V was clipped by 7 bases and J by 10 bases, with 14 bases between them. Germline CDR1 MDHEN, CDR2 SYDVKM. CDR3 region: CASTVATLEQFF. As DNA, the CDR3 is TGTGCCAGCACAGTTGCAACGCTCGAGCAGTTCTTC.